The 18 T cell receptor beta chains below come from one sample, sequenced in a study of blood T cell repertoires in COVID-19 (dated by TCRdb to 2018 to 2020). The library was made by the immunoSEQ multiplex PCR assay. Imported from immuneACCESS, the table was reduced by TCRdb to in-frame sequences with V and J called. These copies leave out some clones; in studies compared against another copy, an unresolved V gene accounts for under half, and the cause of the remainder is not known. Across this sample there are approximately 130,000 clones, with around 88% seen only once. The top ten clonotypes cover around 19% of the sample. The sample consisted of peripheral blood. The receptors shown here come from a woman in her forties or fifties who had recovered from COVID-19.

The V gene is TRBV15, the J gene TRBJ1-5, with D unclear. The V end lost 3 bases, the J end lost 10 bases, and 19 bases lay between the germline ends. Germline CDR1 and CDR2: LNHNV and YYDKDF (reference sequence). The CDR3 consists of 15 residues. The CDR3 loop reads CATSREDPRVEPQHF. CDR3 in DNA: TGTGCCACCAGCAGGGAGGACCCAAGAGTCGAACCCCAGCATTTT.

This clone was observed many times. The chain carries TRBV18 and TRBJ1-2; D not certain. V lost 3 bases and J 4 bases, leaving 12 bases between the germline ends. Germline lookup yields CDR1 KGHSH and CDR2 LQKENI. There are 14 residues in the CDR3. DNA of the CDR3: TGTGCCAGCTCACCGGGCAGAAGAGTCTATGGCTACACCTTC. Translated, it gives CASSPGRRVYGYTF.

The V call is TRBV20-1, the J call TRBJ1-3; 9 nucleotides match TRBD1. CDR1 DFQATT and CDR2 SNEGSKA come from the germline V gene (reference sequence). This CDR3 comprises 14 residues. V was clipped by 5 bases and J by 3 bases; unmatched bases: 5. The CDR3 loop reads CSARGQGSGNTIYF. CDR3 sequence (DNA): TGCAGTGCTCGTGGACAGGGGAGTGGAAACACCATATATTTT.

The chain recombines TRBV5-1 with TRBJ1-6; 7 positions match TRBD1. Per germline, CDR1 SGHRS and CDR2 YFSETQ. This CDR3 has 16 amino acids. Trimming at V came to 0 bases and at J to 4 bases, leaving 4 bases not matched to a gene. As DNA, the CDR3 is TGCGCCAGCAGCTTGGCCGGGACAGCTTATAATTCACCCCTCCACTTT. This sequence encodes CASSLAGTAYNSPLHF.

V usage is TRBV6-2 or TRBV6-3 and J usage is TRBJ1-2; TRBD1 agrees at 8 bases. Germline CDR1 is MNHEY and CDR2 is SVGEGT. The trim removed 5 bases at V and 8 bases at J, leaving 10 bases unmatched. The CDR3 sequence is 14 residues long. CDR3 coding DNA: TGTGCCAGCAGTCGCCGGGACAGGATTCCGGGCTACACCTTC. Amino acids: CASSRRDRIPGYTF.

The V call is TRBV5-4, the J call TRBJ1-2; 7 bases match TRBD1. The CDR3 length is 14 residues. The V and J ends lost 4 bases and 1 base, in that order; junction bases with no gene match: 4. The germline V gene encodes CDR1 SGHNT and CDR2 YYREEE (reference sequence). Here the CDR3 DNA reads TGTGCCAGCAGCAGGACAGGAGTTAACTATGGCTACACCTTC. Encoded protein: CASSRTGVNYGYTF.

The chain has TRBV18 and TRBJ1-2; maybe TRBD1 (6 bases). Germline loops: CDR1 KGHSH, CDR2 LQKENI. V was cut by 2 bases and J by 6 bases, with 13 bases left in between. The CDR3 totals 14 residues. The CDR3 region is CASSPGQHWDGYTF. The DNA of the CDR3 is TGTGCCAGCTCACCAGGACAGCACTGGGATGGCTACACCTTC.

This rearrangement joins TRBV11-2 to TRBJ2-2, with a weak D call TRBD2 (6 bases). Germline assignment: CDR1 SGHAT and CDR2 FQNNGV. The CDR3 has 16 amino acids. Trimming stripped 2 bases from V and 5 bases from J, with 15 bases between. The CDR3 DNA follows: TGTGCCAGCAGCTTACGGCCCGCTAGCGATACCGGGGAGCTGTTTTTT. Its protein product is CASSLRPASDTGELFF.

This chain joins TRBV7-2 and TRBJ2-5; D gene unclear. Germline CDR1 is SGHTA and CDR2 is FQGNSA. The CDR3 spans 12 residues. Trimming removed 0 bases at V and 5 bases at J, with 4 bases between. As DNA, the CDR3 is TGTGCCAGCAGCTTAGCGCGGGAGACCCAGTACTTC. Translated: CASSLARETQYF.

The sample holds one count of this clone. The chain combines TRBV7-9 with TRBJ1-6, with 7 bases lining up with TRBD1. V was pared by 5 bases and J by 7 bases, with 5 bases of the junction left unmatched. The CDR3 covers 14 residues. The germline CDR1 and CDR2 sequences are SEHNR and FQNEAQ (reference sequence). The CDR3 sequence is CASSLTGPNSPLHF. The CDR3, as DNA: TGTGCCAGCAGCCTGACAGGGCCCAATTCACCCCTCCACTTT.

The rearrangement uses TRBV6-5 and TRBJ1-4; TRBD1 matches at 8 bases. V dropped 7 bases and J dropped 6; count of bases not matched to a gene: 7. This CDR3 is 14 amino acids long. Germline CDR1 is MNHEY and CDR2 is SVGAGI. The CDR3 DNA reads as TGTGCCAGCAAGGTAGACAGGGGCGATGAAAAACTGTTTTTT. Translated: CASKVDRGDEKLFF.

The chain couples TRBV3-1 (or the pseudogene TRBV3-2) to TRBJ2-5; D is undetermined. CDR3 length: 12 amino acids. The ends were cut back, 4 bases at V and 5 bases at J, with 8 bases in the middle. Germline V CDR1 and CDR2: LGHDT, YNNKEL (reference sequence). CDR3 protein: CASSLTPETQYF. The CDR3 DNA reads as TGTGCCAGCAGCCTTACACCTGAGACCCAGTACTTC.

V gene TRBV5-4 combines with J gene TRBJ2-7, with 9 bases aligning to TRBD1. V was clipped by 4 bases and J by 2 bases; unmatched bases: 10. Germline lookup yields CDR1 SGHNT and CDR2 YYREEE (reference sequence). The CDR3 is 16 residues long. The DNA for the CDR3 is TGTGCCAGCAGCCAACCCGCCGGGACAGGGACCTACGAGCAGTACTTC. This sequence encodes CASSQPAGTGTYEQYF.

CDR3 loop: CASRNWDRADTQYF. In DNA, the CDR3 is TGCGCCAGCCGTAACTGGGACAGGGCCGATACGCAGTATTTT. The rearrangement joins TRBV4-1 to TRBJ2-3; 9 bases map to TRBD1. Germline trimming cut 8 bases from V and 6 bases from J; bases unmatched to any gene: 9. The germline V gene encodes CDR1 MGHRA and CDR2 YSYEKL. The CDR3 spans 14 residues.

The V call is TRBV15, the J call TRBJ2-5; 16 positions match TRBD2. Germline V CDR1 and CDR2: LNHNV, YYDKDF (reference sequence). This CDR3 is built from 17 residues. With 6 bases clipped from V and 5 bases from J, the junction kept 9 bases outside the gene matches. CDR3 bases: TGTGCCACCAGTCCGGGACTAGCGGGGGGGCCGAGGGAGACCCAGTACTTC. Protein: CATSPGLAGGPRETQYF.

The chain couples TRBV9 to TRBJ2-5; 8 bases fit TRBD2. The J segment lost 2 bases and the V segment lost 0 bases, leaving 3 bases of the junction unmatched. The CDR3 consists of 15 residues. Per the germline V gene, CDR1 is SGDLS and CDR2 is YYNGEE. This chain's CDR3 is CASSVGSSGQETQYF. In DNA, the CDR3 is TGTGCCAGCAGCGTAGGGTCTAGCGGGCAAGAGACCCAGTACTTC.

In this sample, this clone turned up once. This chain uses TRBV3-1 (or the pseudogene TRBV3-2) with TRBJ2-1; D unclear. The CDR3 is 14 amino acids. The V and J ends lost 4 bases and 6 bases respectively, with 13 bases between them. Germline V lookup: CDR1 LGHDT, CDR2 YNNKEL (reference sequence). The CDR3 loop reads CASSPFYPSNEQFF. The CDR3 DNA sequence: TGTGCCAGCAGCCCGTTCTACCCCTCCAATGAGCAGTTCTTC.

The chain couples TRBV6-2 or TRBV6-3 to TRBJ2-3, with 12 positions matching TRBD2. Unmatched junction bases numbered 7, after V lost 7 bases and J lost 2 bases. CDR1 MNHEY and CDR2 SVGEGT come from the germline V gene. The CDR3 length is 16 residues. CDR3 sequence reads: CASTPGTSGFTDTQYF. In DNA, the CDR3 is TGTGCCAGCACCCCCGGGACTAGCGGGTTCACAGATACGCAGTATTTT.